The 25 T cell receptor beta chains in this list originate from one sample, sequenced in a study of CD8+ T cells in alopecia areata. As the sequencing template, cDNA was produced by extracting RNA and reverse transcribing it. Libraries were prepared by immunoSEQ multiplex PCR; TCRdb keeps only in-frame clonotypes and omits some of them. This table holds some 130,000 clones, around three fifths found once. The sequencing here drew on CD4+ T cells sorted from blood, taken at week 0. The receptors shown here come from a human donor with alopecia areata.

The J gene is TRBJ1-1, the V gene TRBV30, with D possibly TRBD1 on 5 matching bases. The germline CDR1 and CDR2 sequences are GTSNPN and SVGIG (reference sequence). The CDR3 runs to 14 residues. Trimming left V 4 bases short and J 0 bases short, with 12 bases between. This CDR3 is CAWNPGTVNTEAFF. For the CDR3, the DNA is TGTGCCTGGAACCCCGGGACCGTGAACACTGAAGCTTTCTTT.

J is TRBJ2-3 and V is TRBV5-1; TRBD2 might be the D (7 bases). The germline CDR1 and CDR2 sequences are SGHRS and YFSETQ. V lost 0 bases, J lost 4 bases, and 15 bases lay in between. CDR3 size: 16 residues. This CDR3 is CASSLASGGMSDTQYF. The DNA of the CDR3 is TGCGCCAGCAGCTTGGCCTCGGGGGGCATGTCAGATACGCAGTATTTT.

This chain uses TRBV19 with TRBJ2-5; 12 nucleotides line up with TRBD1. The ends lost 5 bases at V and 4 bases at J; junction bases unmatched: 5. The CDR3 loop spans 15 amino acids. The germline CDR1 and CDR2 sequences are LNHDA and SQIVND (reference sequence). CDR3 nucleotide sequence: TGTGCCAGTAGTGATGGGACAGGGGGCAGAGAGACCCAGTACTTC. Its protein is CASSDGTGGRETQYF.

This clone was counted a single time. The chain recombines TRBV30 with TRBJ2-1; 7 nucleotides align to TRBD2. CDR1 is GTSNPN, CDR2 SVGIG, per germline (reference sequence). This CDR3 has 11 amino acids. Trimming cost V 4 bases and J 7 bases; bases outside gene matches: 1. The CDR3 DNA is TGTGCCTGGAACGGGGGGAATGAGCAGTTCTTC. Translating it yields CAWNGGNEQFF. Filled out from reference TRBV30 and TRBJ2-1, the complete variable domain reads SQTIHQWPATLVQPVGSPLSLECTVEGTSNPNLYWYRQAAGRGLQLLFYSVGIGQISSEVPQNLSASRPQDRQFILSSKKLLLSDSGFYLCAWNGGNEQFFGPGTRLTVL.

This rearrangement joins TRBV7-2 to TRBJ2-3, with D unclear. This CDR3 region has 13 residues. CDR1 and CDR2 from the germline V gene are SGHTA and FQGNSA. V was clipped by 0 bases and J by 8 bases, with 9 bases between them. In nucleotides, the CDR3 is TGTGCCAGCAGCTTAGCCCTTGTGGGTACGCAGTATTTT. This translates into CASSLALVGTQYF.

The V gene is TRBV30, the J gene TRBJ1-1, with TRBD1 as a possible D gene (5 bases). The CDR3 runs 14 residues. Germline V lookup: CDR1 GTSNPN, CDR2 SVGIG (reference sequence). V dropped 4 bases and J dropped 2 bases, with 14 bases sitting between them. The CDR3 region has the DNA TGTGCCTGGACATACCGTGACAGAAACACTGAAGCTTTCTTT. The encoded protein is CAWTYRDRNTEAFF.

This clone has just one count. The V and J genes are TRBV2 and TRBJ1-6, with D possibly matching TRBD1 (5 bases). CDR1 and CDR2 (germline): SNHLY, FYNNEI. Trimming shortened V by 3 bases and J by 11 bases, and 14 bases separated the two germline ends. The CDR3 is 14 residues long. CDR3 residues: CASSEGRVLTPLHF. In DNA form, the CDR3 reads TGTGCCAGCAGTGAGGGCAGGGTGTTGACACCCCTCCACTTT.

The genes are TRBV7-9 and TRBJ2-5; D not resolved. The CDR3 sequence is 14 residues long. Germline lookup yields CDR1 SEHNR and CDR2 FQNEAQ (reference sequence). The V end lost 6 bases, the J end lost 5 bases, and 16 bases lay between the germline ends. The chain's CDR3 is CASSFISGVETQYF. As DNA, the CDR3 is TGTGCCAGCAGTTTCATCTCGGGCGTGGAGACCCAGTACTTC.

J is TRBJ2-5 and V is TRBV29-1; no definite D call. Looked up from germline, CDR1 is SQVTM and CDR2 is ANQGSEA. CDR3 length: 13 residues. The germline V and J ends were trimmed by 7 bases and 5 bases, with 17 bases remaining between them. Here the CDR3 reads CSAPDPGFETQYF. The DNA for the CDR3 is TGCAGCGCTCCTGATCCCGGGTTTGAGACCCAGTACTTC. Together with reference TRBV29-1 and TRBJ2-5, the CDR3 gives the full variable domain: SAVISQKPSRDICQRGTSLTIQCQVDSQVTMMFWYRQQPGQSLTLIATANQGSEATYESGFVIDKFPISRPNLTFSTLTVSNMSPEDSSIYLCSAPDPGFETQYFGPGTRLLVL.

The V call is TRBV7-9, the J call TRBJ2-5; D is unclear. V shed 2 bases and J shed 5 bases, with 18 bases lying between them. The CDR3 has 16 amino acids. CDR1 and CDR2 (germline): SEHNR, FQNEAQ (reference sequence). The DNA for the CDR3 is TGTGCCAGCAGCTTATCCAGGACCCCTCCCGGGGAGACCCAGTACTTC. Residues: CASSLSRTPPGETQYF.

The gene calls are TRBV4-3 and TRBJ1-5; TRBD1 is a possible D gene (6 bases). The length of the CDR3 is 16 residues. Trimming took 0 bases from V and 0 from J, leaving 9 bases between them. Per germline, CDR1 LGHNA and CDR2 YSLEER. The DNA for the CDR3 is TGCGCCAGCAGCCAAGAAACAGGGAGTAGCAATCAGCCCCAGCATTTT. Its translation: CASSQETGSSNQPQHF.

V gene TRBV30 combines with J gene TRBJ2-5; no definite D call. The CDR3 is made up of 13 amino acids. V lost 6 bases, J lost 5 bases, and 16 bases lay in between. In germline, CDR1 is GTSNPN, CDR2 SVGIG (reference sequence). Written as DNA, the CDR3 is TGTGCCTGTCCGTTTTGGGGTGGCGAGACCCAGTACTTC. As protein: CACPFWGGETQYF.

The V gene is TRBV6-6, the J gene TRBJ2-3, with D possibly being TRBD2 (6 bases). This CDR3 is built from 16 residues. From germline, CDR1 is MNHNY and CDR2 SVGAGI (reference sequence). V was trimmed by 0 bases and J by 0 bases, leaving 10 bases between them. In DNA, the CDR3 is TGTGCCAGCAGTTACTCGGGGCGGGGAAGCACAGATACGCAGTATTTT. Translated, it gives CASSYSGRGSTDTQYF.

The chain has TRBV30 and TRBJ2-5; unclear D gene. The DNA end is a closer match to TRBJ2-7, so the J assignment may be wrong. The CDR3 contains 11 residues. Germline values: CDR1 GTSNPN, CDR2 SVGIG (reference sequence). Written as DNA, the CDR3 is TGTGCCTGGAGTGTTCGCTACGAGCAGTACTTC. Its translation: CAWSVRYEQYF.

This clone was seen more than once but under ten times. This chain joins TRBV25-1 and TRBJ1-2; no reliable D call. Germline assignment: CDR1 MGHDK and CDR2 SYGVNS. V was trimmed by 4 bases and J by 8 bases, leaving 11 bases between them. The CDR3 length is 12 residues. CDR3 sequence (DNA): TGTGCCAGCAGTGTCGGAGGACTGGGCTACACCTTC. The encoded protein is CASSVGGLGYTF.

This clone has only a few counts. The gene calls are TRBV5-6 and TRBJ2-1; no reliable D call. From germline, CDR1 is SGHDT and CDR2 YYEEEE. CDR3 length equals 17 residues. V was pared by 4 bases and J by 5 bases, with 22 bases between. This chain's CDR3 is CASSPNVDLTKDNEQFF. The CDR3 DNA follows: TGTGCCAGCAGCCCGAATGTGGACCTAACCAAGGACAATGAGCAGTTCTTC. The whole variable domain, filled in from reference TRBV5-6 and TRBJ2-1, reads DAGVTQSPTHLIKTRGQQVTLRCSPKSGHDTVSWYQQALGQGPQFIFQYYEEEERQRGNFPDRFSGHQFPNYSSELNVNALLLGDSALYLCASSPNVDLTKDNEQFFGPGTRLTVL.

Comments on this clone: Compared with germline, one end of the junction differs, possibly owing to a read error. The CDR3 DNA sequence: TGTGCCAGCAGAGTGAACGGCGGGGGACCCTTAAACTTC. This translates into CASRVNGGGPLNF. The chain joins TRBV2 to TRBJ2-7, with 7 bases that match TRBD2. Germline assignment: CDR1 SNHLY and CDR2 FYNNEI. The CDR3 runs to 13 residues. The full variable domain, completed using reference TRBV2 and TRBJ2-7, is EPEVTQTPSHQVTQMGQEVILRCVPISNHLYFYWYRQILGQKVEFLVSFYNNEISEKSEIFDDQFSVERPDGSNFTLKIRSTKLEDSAMYFCASRVNGGGPLNFGPGTRLTVT.

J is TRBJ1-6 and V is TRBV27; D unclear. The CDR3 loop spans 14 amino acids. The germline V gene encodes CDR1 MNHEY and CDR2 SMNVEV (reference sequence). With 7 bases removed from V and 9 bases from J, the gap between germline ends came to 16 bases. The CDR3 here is CASTRNIPGSPLHF. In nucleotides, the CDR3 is TGTGCCAGCACCCGAAATATTCCGGGTTCACCCCTCCACTTT.

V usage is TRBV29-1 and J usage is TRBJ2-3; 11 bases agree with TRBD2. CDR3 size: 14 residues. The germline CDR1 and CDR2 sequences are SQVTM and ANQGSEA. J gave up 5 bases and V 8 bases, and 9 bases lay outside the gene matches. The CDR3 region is CSPLAGGRIDTQYF. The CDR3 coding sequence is TGCAGCCCATTAGCGGGGGGGCGTATAGATACGCAGTATTTT.

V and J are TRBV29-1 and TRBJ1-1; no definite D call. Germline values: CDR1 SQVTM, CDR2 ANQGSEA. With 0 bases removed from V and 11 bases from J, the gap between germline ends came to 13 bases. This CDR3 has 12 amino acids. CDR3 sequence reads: CSVEDPGTKAFF. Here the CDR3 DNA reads TGCAGCGTTGAAGATCCGGGCACAAAGGCTTTCTTT. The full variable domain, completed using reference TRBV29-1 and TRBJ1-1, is SAVISQKPSRDICQRGTSLTIQCQVDSQVTMMFWYRQQPGQSLTLIATANQGSEATYESGFVIDKFPISRPNLTFSTLTVSNMSPEDSSIYLCSVEDPGTKAFFGQGTRLTVV.

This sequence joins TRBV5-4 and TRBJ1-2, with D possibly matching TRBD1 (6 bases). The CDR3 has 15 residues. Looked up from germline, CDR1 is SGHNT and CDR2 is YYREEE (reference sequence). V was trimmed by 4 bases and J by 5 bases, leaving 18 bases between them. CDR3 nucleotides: TGTGCCAGCAGCCCGGTCGGAGACAGGCAATATGGCTACACCTTC. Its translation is CASSPVGDRQYGYTF.

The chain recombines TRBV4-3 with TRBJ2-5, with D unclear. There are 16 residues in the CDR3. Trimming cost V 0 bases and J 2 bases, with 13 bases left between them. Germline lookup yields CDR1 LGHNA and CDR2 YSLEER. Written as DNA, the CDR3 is TGCGCCAGCAGCCAAGATAGAAGGGTCAGTCAAGAGACCCAGTACTTC. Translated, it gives CASSQDRRVSQETQYF.

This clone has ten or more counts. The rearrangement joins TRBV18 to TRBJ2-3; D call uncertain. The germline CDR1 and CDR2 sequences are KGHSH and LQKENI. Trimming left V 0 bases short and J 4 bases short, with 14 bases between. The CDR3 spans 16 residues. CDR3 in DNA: TGTGCCAGCTCACCACCGGTCCCAATTTACCCAGATACGCAGTATTTT. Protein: CASSPPVPIYPDTQYF.

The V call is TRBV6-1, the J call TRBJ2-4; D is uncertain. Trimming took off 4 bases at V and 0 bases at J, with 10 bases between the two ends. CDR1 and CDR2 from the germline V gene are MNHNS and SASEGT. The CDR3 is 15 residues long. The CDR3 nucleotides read TGTGCCAGCAGTGCTCTGACTCCAGCCAAAAACATTCAGTACTTC. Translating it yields CASSALTPAKNIQYF.

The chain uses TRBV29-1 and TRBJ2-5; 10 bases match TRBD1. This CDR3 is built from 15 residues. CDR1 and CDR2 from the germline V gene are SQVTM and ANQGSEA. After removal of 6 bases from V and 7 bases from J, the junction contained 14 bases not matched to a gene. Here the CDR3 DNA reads TGCAGCGTGGGTTCGGGGACAGGGGCCCCCGGGACCCAGTACTTC. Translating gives CSVGSGTGAPGTQYF.